Detailed here is one T cell receptor beta chain. Residents of over 20 US areas, aged 18 to 89 years, made up the participants. This sample is part of a study of blood T cell repertoires in COVID-19. Study-level information: Either two negative PCRs, clearance, or symptom resolution qualified Cohort 3 donors as recovered. Samples taken during acute and convalescent COVID-19 were collected in the United States, Italy and Spain.

Sequencing was performed with immunoSEQ multiplex PCR; in TCRdb, only in-frame clones are kept and a portion is missing. Here the sample spans roughly 200,000 clones, roughly nine tenths being singletons. Deletions cut 2 bases from V and 0 bases from J, with 10 bases between. The V gene's germline CDR1 is SGHTA and CDR2 FQGNSA. CDR3 size: 16 residues. J is TRBJ1-4 and V is TRBV7-2; D is unclear. This receptor was obtained from a woman aged 50 to 60 in a cohort exposed to, infected with or recovered from COVID-19 (not recorded which). The sample consisted of PBMCs or T cells enriched from blood (not recorded which). This CDR3 reads CASSLNAPATNEKLFF. For the CDR3, the DNA is TGTGCCAGCAGCTTAAATGCCCCAGCAACTAATGAAAAACTGTTTTTT.